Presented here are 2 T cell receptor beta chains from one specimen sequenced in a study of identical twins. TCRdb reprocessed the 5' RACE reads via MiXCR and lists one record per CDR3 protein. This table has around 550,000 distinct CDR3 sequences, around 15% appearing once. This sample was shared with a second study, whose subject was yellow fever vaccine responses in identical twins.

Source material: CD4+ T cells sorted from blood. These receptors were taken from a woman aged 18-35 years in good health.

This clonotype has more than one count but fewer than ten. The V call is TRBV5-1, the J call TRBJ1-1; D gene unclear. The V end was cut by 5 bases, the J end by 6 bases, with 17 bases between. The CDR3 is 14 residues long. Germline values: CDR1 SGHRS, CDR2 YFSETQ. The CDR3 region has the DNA TGCGCCAGCAGGTCTTCCCTAGTTAACGCTGAAGCTTTCTTT. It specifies CASRSSLVNAEAFF.

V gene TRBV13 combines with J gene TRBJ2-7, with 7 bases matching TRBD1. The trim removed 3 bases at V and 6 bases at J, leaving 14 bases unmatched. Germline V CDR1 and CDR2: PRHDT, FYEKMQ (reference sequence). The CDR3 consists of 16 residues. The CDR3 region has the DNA TGTGCCAGCAGCTTCCGCCGCCTCTCGACAGGGTCCGAGCAGTACGTC. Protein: CASSFRRLSTGSEQYV.